The next 32 T cell receptor beta chains were all read from a single sample in a study of cytomegalovirus exposure and HLA in healthy donors. Researchers ran the PCR with 60 Vbeta and 13 Jbeta primers. Profiled with immunoSEQ multiplex PCR; TCRdb holds only in-frame clones, not every one. The profile covers approximately 100,000 clones, with roughly 74% appearing a single time and around 1.9% taken by the ten largest. Sequencing was done on a sample of PBMCs. Every receptor here comes from a woman in her forties in good health and CMV-seronegative.

CDR3 in amino acids: CASGLGGGAPGELFF. The CDR3 bases are TGTGCTAGTGGTTTGGGGGGGGGCGCCCCCGGGGAGCTGTTTTTT. The rearrangement uses TRBV12-5 and TRBJ2-2; maybe TRBD2 (7 bases). CDR3 length: 15 residues. Looked up from germline, CDR1 is LGHNT and CDR2 is FRNRAP. V gave up 1 base and J gave up 6 bases, with 12 bases separating them. Drawing the rest from reference TRBV12-5 and TRBJ2-2, the complete variable domain is DARVTQTPRHKVTEMGQEVTMRCQPILGHNTVFWYRQTMMQGLELLAYFRNRAPLDDSGMPKDRFSAEMPDATLATLKIQPSEPRDSAVYFCASGLGGGAPGELFFGEGSRLTVL.

The chain combines TRBV9 with TRBJ1-2; 9 nucleotides align to TRBD1. Per germline, CDR1 SGDLS and CDR2 YYNGEE. The CDR3 has 15 residues. V was pared by 3 bases and J by 3 bases, with 6 bases of the junction left unmatched. CDR3 coding DNA: TGTGCCAGCAGCGGAACCGGGACAGGGTACTATGGCTACACCTTC. Encoded protein: CASSGTGTGYYGYTF.

The V and J genes are TRBV5-6 and TRBJ2-2; TRBD2 matches 10 bases. The CDR3 covers 17 residues. Trimming removed 0 bases from V and 6 bases from J; junction bases left unmatched: 8. The germline V gene encodes CDR1 SGHDT and CDR2 YYEEEE. CDR3 nucleotides: TGTGCCAGCAGCTTGGCCGGGAGCGGGGGGGCGTCCGGGGAGCTGTTTTTT. It is translated as CASSLAGSGGASGELFF. The whole variable domain, remainder taken from reference TRBV5-6 and TRBJ2-2, is DAGVTQSPTHLIKTRGQQVTLRCSPKSGHDTVSWYQQALGQGPQFIFQYYEEEERQRGNFPDRFSGHQFPNYSSELNVNALLLGDSALYLCASSLAGSGGASGELFFGEGSRLTVL.

The CDR3 region is CASSVLAGSQETQYF. In DNA form, the CDR3 reads TGTGCCAGCAGCGTACTAGCGGGGTCCCAAGAGACCCAGTACTTC. The V gene is TRBV5-6, the J gene TRBJ2-5, with 10 bases aligning to TRBD2. The germline V gene has CDR1 SGHDT and CDR2 YYEEEE. The CDR3 is made up of 15 amino acids. The junction had 4 bases not matched to a gene; V was cut back by 4 bases and J by 1 base.

In this sample, this clone turned up a few times. The genes are TRBV7-8 and TRBJ2-7, with TRBD1 as a possible D gene (6 bases). This CDR3 comprises 16 residues. CDR1 SGHVS and CDR2 FQNEAQ come from the germline V gene. V shed 3 bases and J shed 0 bases, with 15 bases lying between them. CDR3: CASSFQTGFSSYEQYF. CDR3 nucleotide sequence: TGTGCCAGCAGCTTCCAGACAGGTTTCAGCTCCTACGAGCAGTACTTC.

In nucleotides, the CDR3 is TGTGCCAGCAGCTTAGACTACGAGCAGTACTTC. Its translation: CASSLDYEQYF. The chain has TRBV7-9 and TRBJ2-5, with D uncertain. The J call is in doubt because the DNA end fits TRBJ2-7 better. Germline CDR1 is SEHNR and CDR2 is FQNEAQ (reference sequence). The CDR3 length is 11 residues.

V and J are TRBV4-2 and TRBJ2-3, with D tentatively TRBD2 (6 bases). Germline V lookup: CDR1 LGHNA, CDR2 YNFKEQ. The CDR3 is 17 amino acids. With 3 bases removed from V and 4 bases from J, the gap between germline ends came to 20 bases. The CDR3 DNA follows: TGTGCCAGCAGCCACGGGGTTGCGGGGCCCGGGCCAGATACGCAGTATTTT. It codes for CASSHGVAGPGPDTQYF.

V usage is TRBV4-2 and J usage is TRBJ1-2; D remains ambiguous. V was clipped by 1 base and J by 5 bases, with 5 bases between them. The CDR3 sequence is 12 residues long. Germline V gene sequence: CDR1 LGHNA, CDR2 YNFKEQ. CDR3 sequence reads: CASSQGAYGYTF. In DNA, the CDR3 is TGTGCCAGCAGCCAAGGGGCTTATGGCTACACCTTC.

CDR3 DNA sequence: TGTGCCAGCAGCCTTAGACTAGCGGGAGGTACAGATACGCAGTATTTT. It codes for CASSLRLAGGTDTQYF. The rearrangement uses TRBV7-9 and TRBJ2-3; 13 positions match TRBD2. CDR1 SEHNR and CDR2 FQNEAQ come from the germline V gene (reference sequence). V lost 5 bases to trimming and J lost 3 bases; unmatched junction nucleotides: 5. The CDR3 consists of 16 residues.

The chain recombines TRBV19 with TRBJ1-2, with D unresolved. Trimming removed 1 base from V and 4 bases from J, with 10 bases in between. Germline CDR1 reads LNHDA; CDR2 reads SQIVND (reference sequence). There are 14 residues in the CDR3. In nucleotides, the CDR3 is TGTGCCAGTAGTATAGCGAGAGCTAGCTATGGCTACACCTTC. This gives the protein CASSIARASYGYTF.

V usage is TRBV5-1 and J usage is TRBJ2-5; TRBD1 is a possible D gene (5 bases). The CDR3 is 15 residues long. Germline values: CDR1 SGHRS, CDR2 YFSETQ. V lost 0 bases and J lost 5, with 14 bases in between. The CDR3 here is CASSLVIGEGETQYF. The CDR3 region has the DNA TGCGCCAGCAGCTTGGTCATAGGGGAAGGTGAGACCCAGTACTTC.

The V and J genes are TRBV6-5 and TRBJ2-5; 7 positions match TRBD2. The J call may be mistaken, given a closer DNA end match to TRBJ2-7. This CDR3 has 13 amino acids. Germline CDR1 and CDR2: MNHEY and SVGAGI. The CDR3 here is CASQTLRGGEQYF. The CDR3 DNA follows: TGTGCCAGCCAGACTTTGCGCGGGGGCGAGCAGTACTTC.

This clone was recorded a few times. V usage is TRBV10-3 and J usage is TRBJ2-5; tentatively, D is TRBD1 (6 bases). This CDR3 has 13 residues. V lost 4 bases and J 1 base, leaving 7 bases between the germline ends. Germline V gene data show CDR1 as ENHRY and CDR2 as SYGVKD. The CDR3 reads CAISGTAQETQYF. The CDR3 DNA follows: TGTGCCATCAGTGGGACAGCCCAAGAGACCCAGTACTTC.

This clone was counted between two and nine times. J is TRBJ2-3 and V is TRBV5-1; D may be TRBD1 (6 bases). The V end was cut by 4 bases, the J end by 1 base, with 16 bases between. The CDR3 covers 16 residues. Germline CDR1 SGHRS, CDR2 YFSETQ. The CDR3 nucleotides are TGCGCCAGCAGCCCATCCCGACAGGCTCGCACAGATACGCAGTATTTT. It is translated as CASSPSRQARTDTQYF. The whole variable domain, filled in from reference TRBV5-1 and TRBJ2-3, reads KAGVTQTPRYLIKTRGQQVTLSCSPISGHRSVSWYQQTPGQGLQFLFEYFSETQRNKGNFPGRFSGRQFSNSRSEMNVSTLELGDSALYLCASSPSRQARTDTQYFGPGTRLTVL.

The rearrangement links TRBV9 to TRBJ2-2; D may be TRBD2 (6 bases). Germline V lookup: CDR1 SGDLS, CDR2 YYNGEE. V gave up 4 bases and J gave up 2 bases, with 9 bases separating them. The CDR3 is made up of 14 amino acids. The CDR3 sequence is CASSPGLNTGELFF. CDR3 sequence (DNA): TGTGCCAGCAGCCCGGGACTCAACACCGGGGAGCTGTTTTTT. Variable domain in full (rest from reference TRBV9 and TRBJ2-2): DSGVTQTPKHLITATGQRVTLRCSPRSGDLSVYWYQQSLDQGLQFLIQYYNGEERAKGNILERFSAQQFPDLHSELNLSSLELGDSALYFCASSPGLNTGELFFGEGSRLTVL.

This clone was counted a few times. The chain couples TRBV7-8 to TRBJ2-1, with 11 bases that match TRBD2. Germline assignment: CDR1 SGHVS and CDR2 FQNEAQ. V was pared by 4 bases and J by 4 bases, with 3 bases of the junction left unmatched. This CDR3 is 15 amino acids long. The CDR3 reads CASSSGLAEYNEQFF. In DNA, the CDR3 is TGTGCCAGCAGCTCGGGACTAGCGGAATACAATGAGCAGTTCTTC.

The rearrangement links TRBV18 to TRBJ1-5; no firm D call. CDR1 is KGHSH, CDR2 LQKENI, per germline. The germline V and J ends were trimmed by 1 base and 4 bases, with 11 bases remaining between them. This CDR3 contains 15 residues. CDR3 amino acids: CASSPLESGNQPQHF. The DNA of the CDR3 is TGTGCCAGCTCACCACTGGAGTCCGGTAATCAGCCCCAGCATTTT.

The chain carries TRBV11-2 and TRBJ1-1; D gene uncertain. The V end was cut by 2 bases, the J end by 5 bases, with 21 bases between. CDR1 and CDR2 from the germline V gene are SGHAT and FQNNGV. CDR3 length equals 17 residues. CDR3 DNA sequence: TGTGCCAGCAGCTTAAAATCAGTACGGGTCATGAGGACTGAAGCTTTCTTT. Encoded protein: CASSLKSVRVMRTEAFF.

The chain's CDR3 is CASSSWTGAKNIQYF. In DNA, the CDR3 is TGTGCCAGCAGTTCCTGGACAGGGGCAAAAAACATTCAGTACTTC. V and J are TRBV28 and TRBJ2-4; 9 positions match TRBD1. Germline trimming cut 4 bases from V and 4 bases from J; bases unmatched to any gene: 5. The CDR3 is 15 amino acids. Germline V gene lookup returns CDR1 MDHEN and CDR2 SYDVKM.

This chain connects TRBV30 to TRBJ2-1, with TRBD2 identical over 8 bases. The CDR3 spans 13 residues. V dropped 2 bases and J dropped 10; count of bases not matched to a gene: 7. The germline V gene has CDR1 GTSNPN and CDR2 SVGIG (reference sequence). This CDR3 reads CAWSRTSLQEQFF. For the CDR3, the DNA is TGTGCCTGGAGTAGGACTAGCCTCCAGGAGCAGTTCTTC.

This clone appeared a single time. The J gene is TRBJ1-3, the V gene TRBV13; D remains unclear. Trimming left V 0 bases short and J 0 bases short, with 6 bases between. Germline V gives CDR1 PRHDT, CDR2 FYEKMQ (reference sequence). This CDR3 has 15 amino acids. Here the CDR3 reads CASSLGYVSGNTIYF. The DNA of the CDR3 is TGTGCCAGCAGCTTAGGCTACGTCTCTGGAAACACCATATATTTT.

This clone was found a few times. This chain uses TRBV4-2 with TRBJ2-7; D is possibly TRBD2 (5 bases). This CDR3 has 14 residues. Trimming left V 0 bases short and J 7 bases short, with 13 bases between. Germline loops: CDR1 LGHNA, CDR2 YNFKEQ. CDR3 sequence (DNA): TGTGCCAGCAGCCAAGATCCTGACCCGGGGGAGCAGTACTTC. This encodes CASSQDPDPGEQYF.

This clone was counted a few times. This sequence joins TRBV9 and TRBJ1-1; D is uncertain. V lost 4 bases to trimming and J lost 1 base, with 20 bases between them. The CDR3 is 17 amino acids. CDR1 is SGDLS and CDR2 is YYNGEE in the germline V gene. CDR3 nucleotides: TGTGCCAGCAGCAACAACCCCGAGAGGGAACGGAACACTGAAGCTTTCTTT. Protein product: CASSNNPERERNTEAFF. Full variable domain (rest looked up from reference TRBV9 and TRBJ1-1): DSGVTQTPKHLITATGQRVTLRCSPRSGDLSVYWYQQSLDQGLQFLIQYYNGEERAKGNILERFSAQQFPDLHSELNLSSLELGDSALYFCASSNNPERERNTEAFFGQGTRLTVV.

This clone was observed a few times. The sample has other DNA sequences that encode this CDR3 too. CDR3 in amino acids: CASSDRVDGYTF. In DNA form, the CDR3 reads TGTGCCAGCAGCGACAGGGTTGATGGCTACACCTTC. The V gene is TRBV7-3, the J gene TRBJ1-2; 7 nucleotides line up with TRBD1. There are 12 residues in the CDR3. Trimming at V came to 5 bases and at J to 6 bases, leaving 3 bases not matched to a gene. Germline V gene lookup returns CDR1 SGHTA and CDR2 FQGTGA.

The chain links TRBV6-5 to TRBJ1-1, with TRBD1 as a possible D gene (5 bases). The germline gives CDR1 MNHEY, CDR2 SVGAGI. Trimming took 2 bases from V and 1 from J, leaving 5 bases between them. The CDR3 contains 13 residues. The CDR3 nucleotides are TGTGCCAGCAGTTACACAGGGAACACTGAAGCTTTCTTT. Its protein product is CASSYTGNTEAFF.

The J gene is TRBJ1-1, the V gene TRBV29-1; unclear D gene. Trimming stripped 4 bases from V and 1 base from J, with 13 bases between. The CDR3 covers 14 residues. From germline, CDR1 is SQVTM and CDR2 ANQGSEA. CDR3 sequence (DNA): TGCAGCGTTGCCCCCGGGCGGGCGAACACTGAAGCTTTCTTT. Translation gives CSVAPGRANTEAFF.

This clone was counted once. The V gene is TRBV2, the J gene TRBJ2-1, with 9 nucleotides matching TRBD2. CDR3 size: 12 residues. The junction had 2 bases not matched to a gene; V was cut back by 4 bases and J by 10 bases. Germline V gene data show CDR1 as SNHLY and CDR2 as FYNNEI. CDR3 residues: CASSGLADEQFF. CDR3 DNA: TGTGCCAGCAGTGGACTAGCGGACGAGCAGTTCTTC.

This rearrangement joins TRBV29-1 to TRBJ1-1, with unresolved D. Germline V gene lookup returns CDR1 SQVTM and CDR2 ANQGSEA. V lost 4 bases and J 3 bases, leaving 12 bases between the germline ends. The length of the CDR3 is 13 residues. CDR3 bases: TGCAGCGTTGCGGGGATCGGGGACACTGAAGCTTTCTTT. Protein product: CSVAGIGDTEAFF. Using reference TRBV29-1 and TRBJ1-1 for the parts outside the CDR3, the full variable domain is SAVISQKPSRDICQRGTSLTIQCQVDSQVTMMFWYRQQPGQSLTLIATANQGSEATYESGFVIDKFPISRPNLTFSTLTVSNMSPEDSSIYLCSVAGIGDTEAFFGQGTRLTVV.

The chain uses TRBV6-5 and TRBJ2-3; 9 bases line up with TRBD1. Per the germline V gene, CDR1 is MNHEY and CDR2 is SVGAGI. After removal of 6 bases from V and 4 bases from J, the junction contained 8 bases not matched to a gene. The CDR3 is made up of 15 amino acids. CDR3 in DNA: TGTGCCAGCAGACCCCGGGACAGGGTGCCAGATACGCAGTATTTT. Translating gives CASRPRDRVPDTQYF.

This clone was recorded a few times. The J gene is TRBJ2-4, the V gene TRBV15, with 8 bases fitting TRBD1. The V gene end was trimmed by 3 bases and the J gene end by 3 bases; junction bases not matched to a gene: 4. Germline CDR1 reads LNHNV; CDR2 reads YYDKDF (reference sequence). This CDR3 contains 15 residues. The CDR3 loop is CATSRLDRDKNIQYF. CDR3 DNA: TGTGCCACCAGCAGGTTGGACAGGGACAAAAACATTCAGTACTTC.

This clone has just a few counts. This chain uses TRBV5-1 with TRBJ2-1, with D perhaps matching TRBD2 (5 bases). The germline V and J ends were trimmed by 5 bases and 6 bases, with 12 bases remaining between them. Per germline, CDR1 SGHRS and CDR2 YFSETQ. The CDR3 spans 13 residues. As DNA, the CDR3 is TGCGCCAGCAGAACCGGACGGGGCAATGAGCAGTTCTTC. This sequence encodes CASRTGRGNEQFF.

The sample holds a few counts of this clone. V gene TRBV7-3 combines with J gene TRBJ2-5; TRBD2 matches 7 bases. This CDR3 region has 14 residues. The ends lost 0 bases at V and 5 bases at J; junction bases unmatched: 3. Germline CDR1 reads SGHTA; CDR2 reads FQGTGA. The DNA of the CDR3 is TGTGCCAGCAGCTTAACGGGAGGGATGGAGACCCAGTACTTC. Amino acids: CASSLTGGMETQYF.